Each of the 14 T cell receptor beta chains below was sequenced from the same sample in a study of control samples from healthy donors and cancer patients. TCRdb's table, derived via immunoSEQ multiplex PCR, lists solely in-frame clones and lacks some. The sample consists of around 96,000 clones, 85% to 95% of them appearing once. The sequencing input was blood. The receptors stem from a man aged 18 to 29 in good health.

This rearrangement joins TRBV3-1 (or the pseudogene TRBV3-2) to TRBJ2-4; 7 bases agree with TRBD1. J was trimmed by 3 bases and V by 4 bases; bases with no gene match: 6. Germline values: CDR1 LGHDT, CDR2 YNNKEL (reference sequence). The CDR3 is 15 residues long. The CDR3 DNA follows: TGTGCCAGCAGCCTCCTGGGACAGTACAAAAACATTCAGTACTTC. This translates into CASSLLGQYKNIQYF.

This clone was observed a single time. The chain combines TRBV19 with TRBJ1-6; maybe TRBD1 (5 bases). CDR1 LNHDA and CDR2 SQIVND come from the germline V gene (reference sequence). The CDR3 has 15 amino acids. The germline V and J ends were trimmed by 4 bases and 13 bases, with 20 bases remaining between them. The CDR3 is CASSRQSFLVDPLHF. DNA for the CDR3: TGTGCCAGTAGTAGACAGTCTTTCTTGGTCGATCCCCTCCACTTT. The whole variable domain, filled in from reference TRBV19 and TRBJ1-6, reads DGGITQSPKYLFRKEGQNVTLSCEQNLNHDAMYWYRQDPGQGLRLIYYSQIVNDFQKGDIAEGYSVSREKKESFPLTVTSAQKNPTAFYLCASSRQSFLVDPLHFGNGTRLTVT.

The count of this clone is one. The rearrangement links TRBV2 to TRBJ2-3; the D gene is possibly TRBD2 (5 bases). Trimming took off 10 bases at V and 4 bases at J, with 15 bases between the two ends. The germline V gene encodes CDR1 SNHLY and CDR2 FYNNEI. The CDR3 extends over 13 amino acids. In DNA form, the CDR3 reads TGTGCCATCAGGCGAGGAGGACCAGATACGCAGTATTTT. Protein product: CAIRRGGPDTQYF.

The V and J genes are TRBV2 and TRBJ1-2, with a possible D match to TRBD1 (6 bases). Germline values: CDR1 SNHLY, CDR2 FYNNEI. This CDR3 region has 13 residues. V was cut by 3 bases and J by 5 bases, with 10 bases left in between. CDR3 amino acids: CASSDGRGYGYTF. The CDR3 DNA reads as TGTGCCAGCAGTGATGGCAGGGGTTATGGCTACACCTTC.

DNA for the CDR3: TGTGCCAGCAGCTTAGTCGGGGCGGGTAATGAAAAACTGTTTTTT. It specifies CASSLVGAGNEKLFF. The chain is built from TRBV7-2 and TRBJ1-4; possible D gene TRBD1, 5 bases. Germline values: CDR1 SGHTA, CDR2 FQGNSA. Trimming cost V 1 base and J 4 bases, with 10 bases left between them. The CDR3 contains 15 residues.

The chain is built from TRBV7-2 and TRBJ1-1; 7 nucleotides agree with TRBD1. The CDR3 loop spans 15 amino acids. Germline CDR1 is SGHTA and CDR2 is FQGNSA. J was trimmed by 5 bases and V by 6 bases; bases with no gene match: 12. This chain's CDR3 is CASSYRQGRSTEAFF. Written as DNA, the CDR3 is TGTGCCAGCAGTTATAGACAGGGAAGAAGTACTGAAGCTTTCTTT.

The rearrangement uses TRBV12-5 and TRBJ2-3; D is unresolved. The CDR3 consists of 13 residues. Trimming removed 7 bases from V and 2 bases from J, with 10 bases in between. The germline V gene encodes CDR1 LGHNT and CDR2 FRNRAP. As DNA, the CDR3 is TGTGCTAGTGCCGGGTTTCCCACAGATACGCAGTATTTT. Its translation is CASAGFPTDTQYF.

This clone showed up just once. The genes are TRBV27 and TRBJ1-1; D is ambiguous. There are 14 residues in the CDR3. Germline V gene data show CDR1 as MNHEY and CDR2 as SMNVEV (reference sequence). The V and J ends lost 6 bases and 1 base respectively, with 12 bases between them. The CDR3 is CASRLSAKNTEAFF. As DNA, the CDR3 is TGTGCCAGCAGGTTAAGTGCAAAGAACACTGAAGCTTTCTTT.

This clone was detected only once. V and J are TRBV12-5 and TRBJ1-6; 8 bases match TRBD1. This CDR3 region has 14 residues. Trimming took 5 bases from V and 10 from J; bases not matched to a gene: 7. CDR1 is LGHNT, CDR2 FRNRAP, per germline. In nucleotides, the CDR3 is TGTGCTAGTGGTCACGCAGGGGGCACATCACCCCTCCACTTT. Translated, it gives CASGHAGGTSPLHF. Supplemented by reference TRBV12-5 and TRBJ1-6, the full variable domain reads DARVTQTPRHKVTEMGQEVTMRCQPILGHNTVFWYRQTMMQGLELLAYFRNRAPLDDSGMPKDRFSAEMPDATLATLKIQPSEPRDSAVYFCASGHAGGTSPLHFGNGTRLTVT.

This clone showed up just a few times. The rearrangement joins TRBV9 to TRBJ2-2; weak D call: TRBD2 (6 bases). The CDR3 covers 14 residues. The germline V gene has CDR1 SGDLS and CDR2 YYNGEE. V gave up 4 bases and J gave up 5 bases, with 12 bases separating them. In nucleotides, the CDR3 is TGTGCCAGCAGCCCATATAGCGGTACCGGGGAGCTGTTTTTT. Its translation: CASSPYSGTGELFF.

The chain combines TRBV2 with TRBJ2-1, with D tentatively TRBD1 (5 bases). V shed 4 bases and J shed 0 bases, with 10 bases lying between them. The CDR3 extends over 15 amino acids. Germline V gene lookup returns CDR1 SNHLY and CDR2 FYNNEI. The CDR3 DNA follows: TGTGCCAGCAGTGCGTCAGGGTACTCCTACAATGAGCAGTTCTTC. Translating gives CASSASGYSYNEQFF.

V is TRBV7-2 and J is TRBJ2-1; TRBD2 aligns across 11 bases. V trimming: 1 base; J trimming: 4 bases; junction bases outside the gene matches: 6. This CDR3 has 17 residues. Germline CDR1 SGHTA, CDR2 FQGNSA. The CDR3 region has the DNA TGTGCCAGCAGCTTAGGCCCGAGACTAGCGGGATACAATGAGCAGTTCTTC. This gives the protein CASSLGPRLAGYNEQFF.

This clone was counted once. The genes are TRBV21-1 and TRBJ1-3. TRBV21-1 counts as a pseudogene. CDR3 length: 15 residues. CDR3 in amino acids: CASSKALRKGNTIYF. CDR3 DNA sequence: TGTGCCAGCAGCAAAGCGCTGAGGAAGGGAAACACCATATATTTT.

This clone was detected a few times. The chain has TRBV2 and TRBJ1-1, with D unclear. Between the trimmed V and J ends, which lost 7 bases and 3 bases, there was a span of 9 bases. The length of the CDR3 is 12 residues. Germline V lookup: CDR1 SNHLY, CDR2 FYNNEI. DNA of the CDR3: TGTGCCAGCATCGGTGGGCACACTGAAGCTTTCTTT. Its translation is CASIGGHTEAFF.